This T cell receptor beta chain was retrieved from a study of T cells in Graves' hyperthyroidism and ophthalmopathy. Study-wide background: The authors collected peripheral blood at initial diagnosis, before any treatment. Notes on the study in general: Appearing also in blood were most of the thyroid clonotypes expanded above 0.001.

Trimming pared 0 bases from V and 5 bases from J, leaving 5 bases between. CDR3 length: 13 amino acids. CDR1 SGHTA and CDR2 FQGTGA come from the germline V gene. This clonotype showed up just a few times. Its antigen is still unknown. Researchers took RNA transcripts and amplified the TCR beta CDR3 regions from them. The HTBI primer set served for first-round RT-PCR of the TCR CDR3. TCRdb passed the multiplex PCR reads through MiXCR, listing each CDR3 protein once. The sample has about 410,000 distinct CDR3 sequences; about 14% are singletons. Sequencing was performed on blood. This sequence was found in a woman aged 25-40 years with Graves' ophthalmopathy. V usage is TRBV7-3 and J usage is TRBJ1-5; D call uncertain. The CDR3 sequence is CASSLTYHQPQHF. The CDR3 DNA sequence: TGTGCCAGCAGCTTAACGTACCATCAGCCCCAGCATTTT.